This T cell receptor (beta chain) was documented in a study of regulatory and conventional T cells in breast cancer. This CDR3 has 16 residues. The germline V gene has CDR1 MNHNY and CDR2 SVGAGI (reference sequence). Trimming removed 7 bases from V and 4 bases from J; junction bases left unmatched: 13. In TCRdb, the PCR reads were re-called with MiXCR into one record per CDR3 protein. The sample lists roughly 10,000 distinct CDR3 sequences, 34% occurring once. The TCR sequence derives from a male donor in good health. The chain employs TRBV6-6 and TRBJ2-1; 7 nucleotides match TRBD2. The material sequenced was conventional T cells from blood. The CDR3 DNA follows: TGTGCCAGCAAATCTGCGGGTACCGGGAGGTACAATGAGCAGTTCTTC. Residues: CASKSAGTGRYNEQFF.